The rows below give T cell receptor beta chains drawn from one sample of a study of blood T cell repertoires in COVID-19. Only in-frame clones appear in the TCRdb table, and some are missing; sequencing was by immunoSEQ multiplex PCR. The sample lists 70,000 to 95,000 clones, approximately 86% occurring once. The sample taken for sequencing was peripheral blood. These TCRs come from a man aged 70-80 years with acute or convalescent COVID-19. The CDR3 runs from the conserved cysteine through the conserved F or W.

TRBV4-3 | CASSHGQGSGNVLTF
TRBV28 | CASNPGGLGYEQYF
TRBV15 | CATSRVKGNSPLHF
TRBV5-5 | CASSLRGQGVEYF
TRBV6-2/TRBV6-3 | CASSYSGLAGVGEQFF
TRBV12-3/TRBV12-4 | CASSLAGGGQFF
TRBV5-4 | CASSSTSAMVNEQFF
TRBV20-1 | CSASLGARTEAFF
TRBV12-5 | CASGRTGICYTIYF
TRBV5-8 | CASSLELGPAGAYNSPLHF
TRBV19 | CASADSYTGELFF
TRBV9 | CASSPRLAGGLRKQYF
TRBV4-3 | CASSQDLNMDSDGYTF
TRBV7-9 | CASSPTGTASPLHF
TRBV4-3 | CASSQDGAGGNTGELFF
TRBV29-1 | CSVEGYGGPGDEQYF
TRBV18 | CASSPRGGYSYEQYF
TRBV4-1 | CASSQDRFSASPGDIQYF
TRBV19 | CASSIKGADFYEQYF
TRBV2 | CASSGGRTGFNEQFF
TRBV28 | CASSSGTGNTGELFF
TRBV7-2 | CASSTSGSYEQYF
TRBV6-2/TRBV6-3 | CASSLQGNQPQHF
TRBV11-2 | CASSLTSELNEQFF
TRBV11-2 | CASSVRGLGQPQHF
TRBV11-3 | CASSLGGTVNTGELFF
TRBV21-1 | CASSKGDRGDGYTF
TRBV9 | CASNQGQNTEAFF
TRBV7-6 | CASSSRTGVGTGELFF